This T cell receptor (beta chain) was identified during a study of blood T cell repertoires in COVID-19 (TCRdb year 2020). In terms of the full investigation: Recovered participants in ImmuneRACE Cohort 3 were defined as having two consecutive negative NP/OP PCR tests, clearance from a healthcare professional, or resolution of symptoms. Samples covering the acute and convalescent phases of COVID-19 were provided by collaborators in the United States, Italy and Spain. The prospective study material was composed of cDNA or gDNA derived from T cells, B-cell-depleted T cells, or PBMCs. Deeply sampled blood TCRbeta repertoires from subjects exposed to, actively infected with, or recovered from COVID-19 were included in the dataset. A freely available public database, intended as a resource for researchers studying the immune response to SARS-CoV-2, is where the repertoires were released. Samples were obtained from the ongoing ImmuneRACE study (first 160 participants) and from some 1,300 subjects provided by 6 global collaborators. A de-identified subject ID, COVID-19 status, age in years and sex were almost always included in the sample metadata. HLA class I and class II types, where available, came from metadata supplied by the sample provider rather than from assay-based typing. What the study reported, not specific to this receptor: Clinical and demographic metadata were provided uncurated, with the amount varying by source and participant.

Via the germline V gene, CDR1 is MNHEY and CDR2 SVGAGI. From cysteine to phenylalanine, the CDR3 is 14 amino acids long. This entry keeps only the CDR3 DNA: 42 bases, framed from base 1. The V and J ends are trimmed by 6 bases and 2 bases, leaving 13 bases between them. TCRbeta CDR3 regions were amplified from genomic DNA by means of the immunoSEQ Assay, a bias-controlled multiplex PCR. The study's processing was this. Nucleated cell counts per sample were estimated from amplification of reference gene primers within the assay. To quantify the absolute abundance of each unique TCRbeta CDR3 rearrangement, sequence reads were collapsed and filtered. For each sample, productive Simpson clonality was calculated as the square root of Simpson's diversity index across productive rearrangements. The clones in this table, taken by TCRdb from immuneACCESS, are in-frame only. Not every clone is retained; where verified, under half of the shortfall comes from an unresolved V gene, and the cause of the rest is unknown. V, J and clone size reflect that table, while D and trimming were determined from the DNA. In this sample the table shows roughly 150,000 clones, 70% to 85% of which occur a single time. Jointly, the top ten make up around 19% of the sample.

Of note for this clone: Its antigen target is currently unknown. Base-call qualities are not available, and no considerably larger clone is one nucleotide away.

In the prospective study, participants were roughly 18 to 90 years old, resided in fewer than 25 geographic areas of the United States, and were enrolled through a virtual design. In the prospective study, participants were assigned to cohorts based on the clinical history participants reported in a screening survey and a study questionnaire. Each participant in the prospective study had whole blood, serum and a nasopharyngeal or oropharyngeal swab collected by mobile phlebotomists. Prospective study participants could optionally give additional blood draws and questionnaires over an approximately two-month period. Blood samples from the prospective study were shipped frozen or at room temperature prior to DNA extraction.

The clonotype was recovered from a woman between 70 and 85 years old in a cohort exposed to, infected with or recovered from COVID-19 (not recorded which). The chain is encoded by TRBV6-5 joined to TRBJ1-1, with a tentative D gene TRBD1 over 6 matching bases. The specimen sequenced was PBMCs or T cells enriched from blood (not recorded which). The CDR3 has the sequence CASSRQDPNTEAFF. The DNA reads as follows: TGTGCCAGCAGCCGACAGGATCCAAACACTGAAGCTTTCTTT.